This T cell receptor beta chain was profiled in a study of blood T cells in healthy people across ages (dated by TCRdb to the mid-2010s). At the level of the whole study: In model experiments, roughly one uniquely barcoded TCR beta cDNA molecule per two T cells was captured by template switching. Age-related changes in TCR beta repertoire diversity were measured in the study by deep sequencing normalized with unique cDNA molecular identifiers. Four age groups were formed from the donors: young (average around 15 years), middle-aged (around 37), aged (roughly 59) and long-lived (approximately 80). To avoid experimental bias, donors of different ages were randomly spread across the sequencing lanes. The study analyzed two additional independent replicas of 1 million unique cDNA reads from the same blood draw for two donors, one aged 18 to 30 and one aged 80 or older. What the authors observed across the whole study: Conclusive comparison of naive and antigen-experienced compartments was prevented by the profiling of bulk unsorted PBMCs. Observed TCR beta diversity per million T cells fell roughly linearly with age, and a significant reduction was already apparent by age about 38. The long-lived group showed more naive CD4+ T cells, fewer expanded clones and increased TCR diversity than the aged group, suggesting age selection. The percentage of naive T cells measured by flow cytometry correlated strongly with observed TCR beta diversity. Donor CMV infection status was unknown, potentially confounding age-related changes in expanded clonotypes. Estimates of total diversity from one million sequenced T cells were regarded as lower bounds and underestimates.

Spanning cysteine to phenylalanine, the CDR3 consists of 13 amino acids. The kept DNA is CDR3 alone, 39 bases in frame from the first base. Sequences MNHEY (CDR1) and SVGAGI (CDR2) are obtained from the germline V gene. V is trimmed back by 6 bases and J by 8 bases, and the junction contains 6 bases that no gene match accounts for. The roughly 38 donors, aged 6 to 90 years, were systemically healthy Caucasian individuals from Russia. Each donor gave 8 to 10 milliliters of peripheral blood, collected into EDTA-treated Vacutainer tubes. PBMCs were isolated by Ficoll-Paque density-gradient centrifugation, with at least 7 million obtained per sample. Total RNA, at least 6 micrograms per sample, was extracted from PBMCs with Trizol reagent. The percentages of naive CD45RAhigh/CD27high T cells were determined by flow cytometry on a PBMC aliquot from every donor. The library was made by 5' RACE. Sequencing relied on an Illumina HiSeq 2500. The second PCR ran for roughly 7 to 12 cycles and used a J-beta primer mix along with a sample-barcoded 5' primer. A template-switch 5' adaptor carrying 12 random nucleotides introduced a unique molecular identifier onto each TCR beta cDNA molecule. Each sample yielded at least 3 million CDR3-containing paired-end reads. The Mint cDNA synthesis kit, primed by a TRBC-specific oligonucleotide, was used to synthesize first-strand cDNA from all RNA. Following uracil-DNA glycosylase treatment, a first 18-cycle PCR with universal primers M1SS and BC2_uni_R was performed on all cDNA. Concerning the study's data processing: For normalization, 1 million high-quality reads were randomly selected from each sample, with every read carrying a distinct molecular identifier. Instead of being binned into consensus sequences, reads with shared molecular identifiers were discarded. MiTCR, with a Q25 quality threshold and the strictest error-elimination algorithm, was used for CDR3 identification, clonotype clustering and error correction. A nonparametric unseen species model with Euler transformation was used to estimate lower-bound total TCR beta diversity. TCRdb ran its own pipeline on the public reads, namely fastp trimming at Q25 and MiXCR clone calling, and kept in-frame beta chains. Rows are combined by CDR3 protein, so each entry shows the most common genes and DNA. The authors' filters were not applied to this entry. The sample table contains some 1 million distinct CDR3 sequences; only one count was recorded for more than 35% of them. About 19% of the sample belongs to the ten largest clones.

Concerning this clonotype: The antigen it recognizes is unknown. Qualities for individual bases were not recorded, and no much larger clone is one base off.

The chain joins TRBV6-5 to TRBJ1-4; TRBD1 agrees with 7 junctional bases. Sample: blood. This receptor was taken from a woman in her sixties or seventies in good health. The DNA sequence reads TGTGCCAGCAGAACTCCGGGACAGGAAAAACTGTTTTTT. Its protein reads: CASRTPGQEKLFF.